This T cell receptor (beta chain) was obtained from a study of regulatory T cells in long-lasting Graves disease (dated by TCRdb to about 2021). For the wider study: In the newly diagnosed Graves' disease group, patients had been taking antithyroid drugs for less than 3 months. Peripheral blood TCR sequencing and RNA sequencing compared persistent Graves' disease patients with newly diagnosed Graves' disease patients. A total of 33 samples were covered by TCR sequencing, comprising around 13 persistent and around 20 newly diagnosed Graves' disease patients. The study was registered as a clinical trial and conducted in China.

The sample's time point label is to be understood as: newly diagnosed GD, antithyroid drugs for less than 3 months. For both TCR sequencing and RNA sequencing, RNA was extracted from PBMCs using TRIzol. Graves' disease was diagnosed according to American Thyroid Association guidelines. Patients were recruited from an endocrinology department in Xi'an, China. From each patient, around 9 milliliters of peripheral blood was collected into an EDTA anticoagulant tube. Ficoll Paque Plus density gradient separation was used to isolate PBMCs, and no further T cell sorting was performed. An Agilent 2100 Bioanalyzer and agarose gel were used to check RNA quality, while a NanoDrop 2000 measured RNA concentration. Receptors were amplified or captured by multiplex PCR. Sequenced on an Illumina HiSeq 4000. iRepertoire HTBI primers and Arm-PCR amplification of CDR3 regions were used to construct TCR beta libraries. Before sequencing, the PCR products underwent gel purification. In the paper's pipeline: Gene usage analysis of CDR3 amino acid clonotypes relied on the 60 to 65 TRBV and about 13 TRBJ segments identified across samples. COPE and FqMerger were used to merge filtered high-quality paired reads into contigs. BLAST was used to align contigs to the IMGT TRBV, TRBD and TRBJ reference genes, and CDR3 was defined following IMGT. Any clonotype with a frequency above 0.1% was counted as a highly expanded clone. Repertoire diversity was measured by Shannon entropy, and V-J evenness by the Gini coefficient. Public clonotypes were defined as clonotypes shared by more than one individual. TCRdb reanalyzed the raw reads on its own, using fastp at Q25 for trimming and MiXCR for clone calling, and kept in-frame beta chains. Identical CDR3 proteins give one entry, which carries the most common genes and DNA. These V and J calls originate from TCRdb's pipeline instead of the authors' own analysis. The sample profile shows about 540,000 distinct CDR3 sequences; about 13% of them were found once. Approximately 9.3% of the sample comes from the top ten.

For this clonotype: Its antigen is unknown. No base quality information exists; no much larger clone differs at one position.

The germline V gene sets CDR1 to SGHRS and CDR2 to YFSETQ. V is pruned by 2 bases and J by 8 bases, leaving 8 bases of the junction without a gene match. The CDR3 spans 15 residues, from the cysteine through the phenylalanine. The only DNA kept is the CDR3, 45 bases in frame from the first base. Broad study findings and their caveats: The small sample size was acknowledged by the authors as a limitation that may reduce accuracy. Because the primary lesion, thyroid tissue, could not be accessed, the study looked at peripheral blood alone. Compared with newly diagnosed patients, persistent Graves' disease patients had lower TCR Shannon entropy and fewer highly expanded clones, which suggests clonal expansion. Patients with persistent disease shared more public clonotypes (about 2,900) than newly diagnosed patients did (more than 900). Only the TCR beta chain was sequenced and analyzed. TRBV28, TRBJ1-2 and TRBJ2-5 were preferentially used in persistent disease, while TRBV20-1 and TRBJ2-1 were favored in newly diagnosed disease.

These same records also appear under a second study, on T cells in Graves' hyperthyroidism and ophthalmopathy. The other study reports the following: Graves' hyperthyroidism was defined as stable when no progression to ophthalmopathy occurred over 18 months of follow-up. The hyperthyroidism patients were between 18 and 65 years old and newly diagnosed, with a disease duration of less than 2 months. The study excluded patients with uncontrolled infections, other autoimmune diseases, pregnancy or lactation. Clinical symptoms, serum thyroxine and TRAb, thyroid ultrasound, and orbital computed tomography formed the basis for the diagnoses. The TCR CDR3 was subjected to a first round of RT-PCR using the HTBI primer set and the Qiagen OneStep RT-PCR kit. Most expanded thyroid clonotypes (frequency above 0.001) were also detected in blood, suggesting blood repertoires may reflect thyroid immune responses. Ophthalmopathy was separated from stable hyperthyroidism by a 13 V-J signature model, with around 88% sensitivity and just over 81% specificity obtained in cross-validation and 80%/75% obtained in testing. In validation, the model predicted progression to ophthalmopathy a median of about 6.8 months before onset, with roughly 71% sensitivity and roughly 72% specificity. To identify distinguishing TCR V-J signatures, a discovery cohort of 100 patients was used, comprising some 45 with Graves' ophthalmopathy and 57 with stable Graves' hyperthyroidism. Prospective prediction of ophthalmopathy was tested in an independent validation cohort of 18 to 20 hyperthyroidism patients and some 17 patients who later progressed to ophthalmopathy. The 100 or so discovery patients were divided at random into training and test sets in a 7:3 ratio. In addition, the study compared T-cell repertoires in thyroid tissue and in blood from five to seven Graves' hyperthyroidism patients. Following sampling, methimazole starting at 30 mg daily was given to hyperthyroidism patients, and high-dose intravenous methylprednisolone was given to ophthalmopathy patients. A second multiplex PCR round built the libraries, followed by size selection and purification. The libraries were sequenced on an Illumina HiSeq2000 using paired-end 100 bp reads. SOAPnuke was used to process the raw data, removing reads that contained adapters or uncalled bases, had a mean Phred below 15, or lacked an exact match to the constant primer or identifier. COPE v1.2.5 was used to merge the high-quality paired reads, and each unique nucleotide sequence was defined as a clonotype. MiTCR v1.1 was used to align the clonotypes against IMGT TRBV, TRBD and TRBJ reference segments. Only V-J combinations with frequency above 0.0001, covering 99.2% of repertoires, were analysed. The TCS score was defined as F50 (clonal expansion) divided by E x V (chaos), with BLOSUM62-based TCRdist calculated between CDR3 peptides within each V-J. Welch's t-statistics and random forest reduced some 510 V-J features to some 14, which were used in a naive Bayes classifier (R e1071). Sample size was not statistically predetermined, and investigators were not blinded to group allocation. TCR Vbeta CDR3 sequencing of fewer than 150 peripheral blood samples (43 ophthalmopathy, 75 hyperthyroidism and some 17 progressor patients) is reported in the paper.

The sequence links TRBV5-1 to TRBJ1-4; 8 central nucleotides agree with TRBD1. The source material was peripheral blood mononuclear cells (PBMCs), sampled at new diagnosis, from a patient treated with antithyroid drugs. This receptor was identified in a man younger than 45 with Graves disease. Donor details come from another sample of the same person, matched by shared clones. The sequence in DNA is TGCGCCAGCAGCTTCGGACAGGGCAGAGGGGAAAAACTGTTTTTT. Translated, this is CASSFGQGRGEKLFF.